The 24 T cell receptor beta chains in this list originate from one sample, sequenced in a study of blood T cells in healthy people across ages. Together with a sample-barcoded 5' primer, a J-beta primer mix was included in a second PCR lasting about 7 to 11 cycles. From the 5' RACE reads, TCRdb called clonotypes with MiXCR, one entry per CDR3 protein. The sample lists 2 million or so distinct CDR3 sequences; 49% were seen once. The specimen was blood. The receptors originated from a woman in her thirties or forties in good health.

This chain links TRBV7-8 with TRBJ2-1, with 11 bases aligning to TRBD2. This CDR3 has 16 residues. The V and J ends lost 2 bases and 10 bases, in that order; junction bases with no gene match: 10. The germline V gene encodes CDR1 SGHVS and CDR2 FQNEAQ. CDR3 amino acids: CASSLSPSGGFNEQFF. DNA for the CDR3: TGTGCCAGCAGCTTATCCCCTAGCGGGGGGTTCAACGAGCAGTTCTTC.

The genes are TRBV20-1 and TRBJ2-1; D is perhaps TRBD2 (6 bases). The CDR3 consists of 16 residues. V lost 3 bases and J 0 bases, leaving 15 bases between the germline ends. Per germline, CDR1 DFQATT and CDR2 SNEGSKA (reference sequence). This CDR3 is CSASGGLRSSYNEQFF. CDR3 DNA sequence: TGCAGTGCTAGTGGGGGACTCCGGAGCTCCTACAATGAGCAGTTCTTC.

The chain combines TRBV4-2 with TRBJ2-1; 11 bases are shared with TRBD2. In germline, CDR1 is LGHNA, CDR2 YNFKEQ. This CDR3 is built from 16 residues. The junction had 6 bases not matched to a gene; V was cut back by 0 bases and J by 8 bases. The CDR3 DNA follows: TGTGCCAGCAGCCAAGAAAATCTAGCGGGGGGCTATGAGCAGTTCTTC. Its protein is CASSQENLAGGYEQFF.

The V gene is TRBV3-1, the J gene TRBJ2-3, with 8 bases fitting TRBD1. The junction had 6 bases not matched to a gene; V was cut back by 8 bases and J by 5 bases. From germline, CDR1 is LGHDT and CDR2 YNNKEL (reference sequence). This CDR3 comprises 13 residues. DNA of the CDR3: TGTGCCAGCGGCGGACAGGGTAGAGATACGCAGTATTTT. This sequence encodes CASGGQGRDTQYF.

The J gene is TRBJ1-5, the V gene TRBV6-1; perhaps TRBD1 as D (5 bases). The CDR3 runs 12 residues. V lost 7 bases and J lost 9, with 13 bases in between. In germline, CDR1 is MNHNS, CDR2 SASEGT. This CDR3 is CASIGQIRPQHF. CDR3 nucleotide sequence: TGTGCCAGCATCGGACAAATCCGGCCCCAGCATTTT.

The chain joins TRBV20-1 to TRBJ2-1, with D maybe TRBD2 (6 bases). Deletions cut 1 base from V and 2 bases from J, with 15 bases between. The germline V gene has CDR1 DFQATT and CDR2 SNEGSKA (reference sequence). The CDR3 extends over 16 amino acids. CDR3 DNA: TGCAGTGCTAGAGGTGCGCGGGATTCTCCCTACAATGAGCAGTTCTTC. This gives the protein CSARGARDSPYNEQFF.

The chain joins TRBV7-2 to TRBJ2-5; 12 nucleotides align to TRBD1. The CDR3 loop spans 16 amino acids. V was pared by 3 bases and J by 4 bases, with 6 bases of the junction left unmatched. Germline V gene sequence: CDR1 SGHTA, CDR2 FQGNSA. As DNA, the CDR3 is TGTGCCAGCAGCTTTTCGGGACAGGGGGCTGGAGAGACCCAGTACTTC. Its translation is CASSFSGQGAGETQYF.

V usage is TRBV29-1 and J usage is TRBJ1-2; TRBD1 is a possible D gene (6 bases). In germline, CDR1 is SQVTM, CDR2 ANQGSEA. CDR3 size: 12 residues. V was pared by 7 bases and J by 6 bases, with 15 bases between. CDR3 region: CSGFTGLDGYTF. CDR3 coding DNA: TGCAGCGGGTTTACAGGGCTTGATGGCTACACCTTC.

The V call is TRBV7-2, the J call TRBJ2-3; D gene uncertain. Trimming removed 6 bases at V and 4 bases at J, with 11 bases between. The CDR3 runs 13 residues. CDR1 is SGHTA and CDR2 is FQGNSA in the germline V gene. CDR3: CASSPRYADTQYF. Here the CDR3 DNA reads TGTGCCAGCAGTCCCCGATATGCAGATACGCAGTATTTT.

This clonotype was observed a few times. The chain recombines TRBV12-3 or TRBV12-4 with TRBJ1-5; no clear D. Trimming removed 11 bases from V and 2 bases from J, with 13 bases in between. This CDR3 region has 13 residues. Written as DNA, the CDR3 is TGTGCCGGCGGGAAGAGCGGCAATCAGCCCCAGCATTTT. Protein product: CAGGKSGNQPQHF.

The chain employs TRBV3-1 and TRBJ2-7; no reliable D call. The last part of the DNA fits TRBJ2-5 better; the J call may be wrong. Germline-derived CDR1 and CDR2 are LGHDT and YNNKEL (reference sequence). The CDR3 spans 14 residues. CDR3 protein: CASSQGNDRETQYF. DNA for the CDR3: TGTGCCAGCAGCCAAGGGAACGATAGGGAGACCCAGTACTTC.

Details on this clonotype: Germline is not matched at one junction end, which may reflect a read error. The chain has TRBV2 and TRBJ2-5, with 8 positions matching TRBD2. The germline V gene encodes CDR1 SNHLY and CDR2 FYNNEI. The CDR3 totals 18 residues. The CDR3 here is CASSELQNYGGAKETRYF. The CDR3 DNA reads as TGTGCCAGCAGTGAACTTCAGAACTACGGGGGGGCCAAAGAGACCCGGTACTTC.

The V call is TRBV11-1, the J call TRBJ1-1; no definite D call. Germline CDR1 SGHAT, CDR2 FQDESV (reference sequence). V gave up 6 bases and J gave up 0 bases, with 17 bases separating them. The CDR3 consists of 16 residues. The CDR3 DNA reads TGTGCCAGCAGTTATGGGGAGGGCCGGATGAACACTGAAGCTTTCTTT. Translating it yields CASSYGEGRMNTEAFF. Full variable domain (remainder filled in from reference TRBV11-1 and TRBJ1-1): EAEVAQSPRYKITEKSQAVAFWCDPISGHATLYWYRQILGQGPELLVQFQDESVVDDSQLPKDRFSAERLKGVDSTLKIQPAELGDSAMYLCASSYGEGRMNTEAFFGQGTRLTVV.

This chain uses TRBV10-3 with TRBJ2-7; 10 bases fit TRBD2. Trimming at V came to 0 bases and at J to 0 bases, leaving 5 bases not matched to a gene. The CDR3 is 17 residues long. Germline V gives CDR1 ENHRY, CDR2 SYGVKD. The CDR3: CAISESLAGRSSYEQYF. CDR3 DNA: TGTGCCATCAGTGAGTCACTAGCGGGGAGGAGCTCCTACGAGCAGTACTTC.

In its sample, this clonotype was seen a few times. The chain combines TRBV4-2 with TRBJ2-1; D remains ambiguous. The V gene lost 0 bases and the J gene lost 3 bases, with 12 bases spanning the gap. The germline gives CDR1 LGHNA, CDR2 YNFKEQ. This CDR3 comprises 16 residues. The CDR3 DNA reads as TGTGCCAGCAGCCAAGATACTTGGCGGTTCTACAATGAGCAGTTCTTC. Translated: CASSQDTWRFYNEQFF.

The V and J genes are TRBV7-6 and TRBJ2-7; a weak D match, TRBD2 (5 bases). The V gene's germline CDR1 is SGHVS and CDR2 FNYEAQ. The CDR3 contains 16 residues. Trimming stripped 1 base from V and 7 bases from J, with 20 bases between. For the CDR3, the DNA is TGTGCCAGCAGCTTAGGGGGAGCGCCCTCGAATAGGGAGCAGTACTTC. Protein product: CASSLGGAPSNREQYF.

The genes are TRBV6-2 or TRBV6-3 and TRBJ2-1; tentatively, D is TRBD2 (7 bases). The V end lost 7 bases, the J end lost 10 bases, and 14 bases lay between the germline ends. The germline V gene has CDR1 MNHEY and CDR2 SVGEGT. This CDR3 spans 12 amino acids. CDR3 DNA sequence: TGTGCCAGCATTGCAGGGGACTACGAGCAGTTCTTC. Protein: CASIAGDYEQFF.

The V and J genes are TRBV9 and TRBJ2-7, with D hard to call. Trimming left V 5 bases short and J 10 bases short, with 4 bases between. The CDR3 runs 8 residues. CDR1 and CDR2 from the germline V gene are SGDLS and YYNGEE. The CDR3 DNA sequence: TGTGCCAGCAGGTCCCAGTACTTC. Translation gives CASRSQYF. Complete variable domain (other parts from reference TRBV9 and TRBJ2-7): DSGVTQTPKHLITATGQRVTLRCSPRSGDLSVYWYQQSLDQGLQFLIQYYNGEERAKGNILERFSAQQFPDLHSELNLSSLELGDSALYFCASRSQYFGPGTRLTVT.

This chain links TRBV7-2 with TRBJ2-1, with D possibly TRBD2 on 6 matching bases. CDR1 SGHTA and CDR2 FQGNSA come from the germline V gene. The CDR3 spans 16 residues. The V and J ends lost 4 bases and 0 bases respectively, with 13 bases between them. The CDR3 protein is CASSSTSSASYNEQFF. The DNA for the CDR3 is TGTGCCAGCAGCTCAACTAGCTCGGCCTCCTACAATGAGCAGTTCTTC.

This chain uses TRBV12-3 or TRBV12-4 with TRBJ1-4, with TRBD1 identical over 9 bases. The CDR3 extends over 15 amino acids. V shed 7 bases and J 8 bases; nucleotides not matched to a gene: 11. The CDR3 here is CASKLQGARSEKLFF. The CDR3 DNA reads TGTGCCAGCAAACTACAGGGGGCACGAAGCGAAAAACTGTTTTTT.

V gene TRBV5-1 combines with J gene TRBJ1-4; the D is unclear. There are 16 residues in the CDR3. Germline CDR1 and CDR2: SGHRS and YFSETQ. V shed 4 bases and J shed 7 bases, with 20 bases lying between them. CDR3 amino acids: CASSPDGGRGGEKLFF. The DNA of the CDR3 is TGCGCCAGCAGCCCGGACGGTGGAAGAGGAGGTGAAAAACTGTTTTTT.

The table lists this clonotype with a few counts. The chain has TRBV7-2 and TRBJ2-3, with D perhaps TRBD1 (6 bases). V lost 4 bases and J 1 base, leaving 12 bases between the germline ends. Germline loops: CDR1 SGHTA, CDR2 FQGNSA. CDR3 length: 15 amino acids. The chain's CDR3 is CASSSTGHGTDTQYF. CDR3 in DNA: TGTGCCAGCAGCTCGACGGGACACGGCACAGATACGCAGTATTTT.

V gene TRBV28 combines with J gene TRBJ2-7, with 9 bases aligning to TRBD1. Germline CDR1 and CDR2: MDHEN and SYDVKM. Trimming took 6 bases from V and 6 from J; bases not matched to a gene: 12. The CDR3 is 15 residues long. The CDR3 loop reads CASRPTTGQGTEQYF. The DNA of the CDR3 is TGTGCCAGCAGGCCGACAACGGGACAGGGAACCGAGCAGTACTTC.

The chain has TRBV4-3 and TRBJ2-1; TRBD2 aligns across 9 bases. Trimming at V came to 4 bases and at J to 8 bases, leaving 12 bases not matched to a gene. The germline V gene has CDR1 LGHNA and CDR2 YSLEER. This CDR3 is built from 16 residues. This CDR3 is CASSLGRTRGGHEQFF. The CDR3 DNA reads TGCGCCAGCAGCCTGGGGCGGACGCGGGGGGGACATGAGCAGTTCTTC.